The 23 T cell receptor beta chains below come from one sample, sequenced in a study of blood T cell repertoires in COVID-19. Assay used: immunoSEQ multiplex PCR; TCRdb lists only in-frame clones, some missing. The table has 200,000 to 250,000 clones, 85% to 90% seen once. The sample taken for sequencing was PBMCs or T cells enriched from blood (not recorded which). These receptors were collected from a man between 45 and 60 years old who had been exposed to COVID-19.

The genes are TRBV6-5 and TRBJ2-7, with a possible D match to TRBD2 (5 bases). With 5 bases removed from V and 2 bases from J, the gap between germline ends came to 13 bases. CDR1 MNHEY and CDR2 SVGAGI come from the germline V gene. The CDR3 is 14 amino acids. The CDR3 reads CASSPASGAYEQYF. The CDR3 DNA is TGTGCCAGCAGTCCCGCTTCCGGGGCCTACGAGCAGTACTTC.

The gene calls are TRBV2 and TRBJ1-6; TRBD1 aligns across 7 bases. V lost 3 bases and J lost 17; bases outside the gene matches: 10. Per the germline V gene, CDR1 is SNHLY and CDR2 is FYNNEI. This CDR3 spans 13 amino acids. CDR3: CASSDDRDRVFHF. The CDR3 DNA reads TGTGCCAGCAGTGACGACAGGGATAGGGTGTTCCACTTT.

This rearrangement joins TRBV7-9 to TRBJ1-2, with D unresolved. The CDR3 spans 14 residues. V lost 2 bases and J 5 bases, leaving 12 bases between the germline ends. Germline CDR1 reads SEHNR; CDR2 reads FQNEAQ (reference sequence). CDR3 sequence reads: CASSLNTGWYGYTF. For the CDR3, the DNA is TGTGCCAGCAGCTTAAACACGGGGTGGTATGGCTACACCTTC.

The rearrangement uses TRBV4-1 and TRBJ2-3; D ambiguous. The germline gives CDR1 MGHRA, CDR2 YSYEKL. Trimming pared 0 bases from V and 2 bases from J, leaving 3 bases between. The CDR3 has 13 amino acids. In nucleotides, the CDR3 is TGCGCCAGCAGCCAAGAGGCCACAGATACGCAGTATTTT. This sequence encodes CASSQEATDTQYF.

The genes are TRBV5-1 and TRBJ1-3; D call uncertain. Germline loops: CDR1 SGHRS, CDR2 YFSETQ. Trimming shortened V by 1 base and J by 2 bases, and 4 bases separated the two germline ends. The CDR3 consists of 13 residues. The CDR3 sequence: CASSLFTGNTIYF. The CDR3 DNA sequence: TGCGCCAGCAGCTTGTTTACTGGAAACACCATATATTTT.

The gene calls are TRBV19 and TRBJ1-2; 10 nucleotides line up with TRBD1. Germline lookup yields CDR1 LNHDA and CDR2 SQIVND (reference sequence). The V segment lost 6 bases and the J segment 2 bases; nucleotides outside the gene matches: 12. The CDR3 is 17 amino acids. Written as DNA, the CDR3 is TGTGCCAGTAGAACTCATGACAGGGGGCGACTGAACTATGGCTACACCTTC. Its protein is CASRTHDRGRLNYGYTF.

This sequence joins TRBV14 and TRBJ1-2; TRBD1 matches 7 bases. V was clipped by 4 bases and J by 4 bases; unmatched bases: 3. CDR1 SGHDN and CDR2 FVKESK come from the germline V gene. This CDR3 spans 13 amino acids. CDR3 DNA sequence: TGTGCCAGCAGCCCCGGGACAGTCTATGGCTACACCTTC. Translation gives CASSPGTVYGYTF.

Written as DNA, the CDR3 is TGTGCCAGCAGTGTCTCCTTCCCAGGGGAGCAGTTCTTC. As protein: CASSVSFPGEQFF. J is TRBJ2-1 and V is TRBV2; maybe TRBD1 (5 bases). Trimming shortened V by 4 bases and J by 10 bases, and 14 bases separated the two germline ends. The CDR3 sequence is 13 residues long. Germline CDR1 reads SNHLY; CDR2 reads FYNNEI. The full variable domain, its missing parts supplied by reference TRBV2 and TRBJ2-1, is EPEVTQTPSHQVTQMGQEVILRCVPISNHLYFYWYRQILGQKVEFLVSFYNNEISEKSEIFDDQFSVERPDGSNFTLKIRSTKLEDSAMYFCASSVSFPGEQFFGPGTRLTVL.

The count of this clone is one. Its ends do not fully match the called genes, so a read error is possible. This rearrangement joins TRBV18 to TRBJ1-1, with 8 nucleotides matching TRBD1. The CDR3 loop spans 12 amino acids. CDR1 and CDR2 (germline): KGHSH, LQKENI. This CDR3 reads CASSPGDRMLLF. The DNA of the CDR3 is TGTGCCAGCTCACCAGGGGACAGGATGTTACTATTT.

The chain carries TRBV6-4 and TRBJ1-1; 8 bases fit TRBD1. The CDR3 totals 13 residues. Per the germline V gene, CDR1 is MRHNA and CDR2 is SNTAGT. The junction had 6 bases not matched to a gene; V was cut back by 6 bases and J by 6 bases. CDR3 DNA: TGTGCCAGCAGGTTTACAGGGGGAGCTGAAGCTTTCTTT. Protein: CASRFTGGAEAFF.

The genes are TRBV27 and TRBJ1-2; D is unresolved. Trimming cost V 7 bases and J 1 base, with 16 bases left between them. Germline V gene data show CDR1 as MNHEY and CDR2 as SMNVEV (reference sequence). CDR3 size: 15 residues. CDR3 residues: CASISASGSNYGYTF. CDR3 bases: TGTGCCAGCATCTCCGCCTCCGGGAGTAACTATGGCTACACCTTC.

V gene TRBV11-1 combines with J gene TRBJ2-2; D may be TRBD1 (7 bases). Germline CDR1 is SGHAT and CDR2 is FQDESV (reference sequence). This CDR3 has 16 residues. The germline V and J ends were trimmed by 5 bases and 2 bases, with 15 bases remaining between them. The CDR3 region has the DNA TGTGCCAGCAGCCTCCGCAGGGGGGTAAACACCGGGGAGCTGTTTTTT. Translating it yields CASSLRRGVNTGELFF.

This clone was counted a single time. V and J are TRBV5-1 and TRBJ2-3; the D is unclear. The V end was cut by 3 bases, the J end by 0 bases, with 8 bases between. CDR3 length equals 14 residues. Germline CDR1 is SGHRS and CDR2 is YFSETQ. The chain's CDR3 is CASSYDKSTDTQYF. The CDR3 DNA follows: TGCGCCAGCAGCTATGACAAGAGCACAGATACGCAGTATTTT. The full variable domain, its missing parts supplied by reference TRBV5-1 and TRBJ2-3, is KAGVTQTPRYLIKTRGQQVTLSCSPISGHRSVSWYQQTPGQGLQFLFEYFSETQRNKGNFPGRFSGRQFSNSRSEMNVSTLELGDSALYLCASSYDKSTDTQYFGPGTRLTVL.

The chain joins TRBV7-9 to TRBJ2-1; TRBD2 aligns across 10 bases. This CDR3 contains 17 residues. The junction had 12 bases not matched to a gene; V was cut back by 2 bases and J by 8 bases. Germline CDR1 SEHNR, CDR2 FQNEAQ (reference sequence). The CDR3 protein is CASSLPYVSGRFDEQFF. CDR3 DNA: TGTGCCAGCAGCTTACCTTATGTTAGCGGGAGGTTTGATGAGCAGTTCTTC.

The chain couples TRBV5-1 to TRBJ2-7; tentative D call: TRBD2 (6 bases). Per the germline V gene, CDR1 is SGHRS and CDR2 is YFSETQ. The V gene lost 0 bases and the J gene lost 0 bases, with 13 bases spanning the gap. CDR3 length: 16 residues. The CDR3 sequence: CASSLGGGTVSYEQYF. The CDR3 DNA sequence: TGCGCCAGCAGCTTGGGTGGGGGGACCGTCTCCTACGAGCAGTACTTC.

The chain recombines TRBV7-9 with TRBJ2-5; 9 bases are shared with TRBD2. The CDR3 runs 15 residues. The ends lost 2 bases at V and 7 bases at J; junction bases unmatched: 8. Looked up from germline, CDR1 is SEHNR and CDR2 is FQNEAQ (reference sequence). This CDR3 reads CASSLIAGVSRTQYF. CDR3 DNA: TGTGCCAGCAGCTTAATAGCGGGGGTCTCCCGGACCCAGTACTTC.

The chain combines TRBV28 with TRBJ1-5, with D tentatively TRBD1 (5 bases). Trimming left V 2 bases short and J 6 bases short, with 23 bases between. CDR3 length equals 18 residues. The V gene's germline CDR1 is MDHEN and CDR2 SYDVKM. The CDR3 DNA reads TGTGCCAGCAGTTTAATTACATTCCGTGGAGGGACGAGTCAGCCCCAGCATTTT. It yields the protein CASSLITFRGGTSQPQHF.

The chain is built from TRBV5-3 and TRBJ2-7, with D maybe TRBD2 (6 bases). TRBV5-3 is an ORF for which the function is uncertain. This CDR3 has 15 residues. Trimming removed 4 bases from V and 0 bases from J, with 14 bases in between. The CDR3 sequence is CARSQLAESSYEQYV. The CDR3 bases are TGTGCCAGAAGCCAACTAGCTGAGAGCTCCTACGAGCAGTACGTC.

The chain links TRBV29-1 to TRBJ1-2; no clear D gene. Germline V gene lookup returns CDR1 SQVTM and CDR2 ANQGSEA. There are 12 residues in the CDR3. V was pared by 0 bases and J by 8 bases, with 10 bases between. CDR3 in DNA: TGCAGCGTTGAAGAATTGGGAGCGGGCTACACCTTC. The encoded protein is CSVEELGAGYTF.

The genes are TRBV5-1 and TRBJ1-5; TRBD1 is a possible D gene (6 bases). V lost 5 bases, J lost 3 bases, and 15 bases lay in between. Per the germline V gene, CDR1 is SGHRS and CDR2 is YFSETQ. The CDR3 is 15 amino acids. DNA for the CDR3: TGCGCCAGCAGGGCCGGGACAATGAACAATCAGCCCCAGCATTTT. This translates into CASRAGTMNNQPQHF. The variable domain in full, completed from reference TRBV5-1 and TRBJ1-5, reads KAGVTQTPRYLIKTRGQQVTLSCSPISGHRSVSWYQQTPGQGLQFLFEYFSETQRNKGNFPGRFSGRQFSNSRSEMNVSTLELGDSALYLCASRAGTMNNQPQHFGDGTRLSIL.

The chain links TRBV5-1 to TRBJ1-4; TRBD1 is a possible D gene (6 bases). With 7 bases removed from V and 3 bases from J, the gap between germline ends came to 10 bases. This CDR3 has 13 residues. Germline values: CDR1 SGHRS, CDR2 YFSETQ. Here the CDR3 reads CASQQGPNEKLFF. CDR3 nucleotide sequence: TGCGCCAGCCAACAGGGCCCTAATGAAAAACTGTTTTTT.

The chain has TRBV6-5 and TRBJ1-4, with 9 bases lining up with TRBD1. From germline, CDR1 is MNHEY and CDR2 SVGAGI. J was trimmed by 3 bases and V by 11 bases; bases with no gene match: 4. The CDR3 is made up of 13 amino acids. Here the CDR3 reads CAGGQGPNEKLFF. CDR3 DNA sequence: TGTGCCGGTGGACAGGGGCCTAATGAAAAACTGTTTTTT.

V usage is TRBV30 and J usage is TRBJ1-2; D is unresolved. CDR3 length: 11 amino acids. Germline values: CDR1 GTSNPN, CDR2 SVGIG (reference sequence). V dropped 1 base and J dropped 8 bases, with 8 bases sitting between them. CDR3 sequence: CAWSGFVGYTF. The DNA for the CDR3 is TGTGCCTGGAGTGGTTTCGTAGGCTACACCTTC.